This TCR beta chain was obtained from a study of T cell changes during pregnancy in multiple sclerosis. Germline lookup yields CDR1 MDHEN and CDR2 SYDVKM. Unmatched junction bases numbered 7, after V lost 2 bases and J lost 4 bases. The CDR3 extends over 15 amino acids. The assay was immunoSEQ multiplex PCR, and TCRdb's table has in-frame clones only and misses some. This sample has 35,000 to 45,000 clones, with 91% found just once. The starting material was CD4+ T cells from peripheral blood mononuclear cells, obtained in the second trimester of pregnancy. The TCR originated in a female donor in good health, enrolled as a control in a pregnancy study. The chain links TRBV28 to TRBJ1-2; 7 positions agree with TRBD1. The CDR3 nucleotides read TGTGCCAGCAGTTTAGCGGACAGGCCCTTCTATGGCTACACCTTC. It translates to CASSLADRPFYGYTF.